The following is a TCR beta chain sequence with its context. Antigen specificity is unknown. The data derive from a study of cytomegalovirus exposure and HLA in healthy donors. Notes on the study in general: In a later analysis, several top co-occurrence clusters appeared linked to parvovirus B19, influenza, CMV and Epstein-Barr virus.

The PCR was carried out with 60 Vbeta primers and 13 Jbeta primers. Only in-frame clones appear in the TCRdb table, and some are missing; sequencing was by immunoSEQ multiplex PCR. The sample lists 120,000 to 150,000 clones; just under 70% were seen once. The CDR3 is 16 residues long. V lost 3 bases and J lost 0, with 13 bases in between. Germline V gives CDR1 MNHEY, CDR2 SMNVEV (reference sequence). The chain joins TRBV27 to TRBJ2-3; D possibly corresponds to TRBD2 (5 bases). The sequence came from a man in his sixties in good health and CMV-seronegative. Sample: PBMCs. This chain's CDR3 is CASSFADSASTDTQYF. CDR3 DNA: TGTGCCAGCAGTTTTGCGGATAGCGCTAGCACAGATACGCAGTATTTT.